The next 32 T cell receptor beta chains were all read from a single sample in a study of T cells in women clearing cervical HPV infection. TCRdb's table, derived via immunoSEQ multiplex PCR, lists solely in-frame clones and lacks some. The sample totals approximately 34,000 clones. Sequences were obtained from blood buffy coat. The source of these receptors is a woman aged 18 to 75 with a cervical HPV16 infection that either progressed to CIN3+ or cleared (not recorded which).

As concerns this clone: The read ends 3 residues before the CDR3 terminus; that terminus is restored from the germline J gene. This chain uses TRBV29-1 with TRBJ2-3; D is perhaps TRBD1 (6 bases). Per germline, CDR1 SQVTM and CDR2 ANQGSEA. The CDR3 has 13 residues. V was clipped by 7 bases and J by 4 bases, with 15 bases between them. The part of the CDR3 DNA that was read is TGCAGCGCGACCCGACAGGAACCAGATACG. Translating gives CSATRQEPDT. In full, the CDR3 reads CSATRQEPDTQYF.

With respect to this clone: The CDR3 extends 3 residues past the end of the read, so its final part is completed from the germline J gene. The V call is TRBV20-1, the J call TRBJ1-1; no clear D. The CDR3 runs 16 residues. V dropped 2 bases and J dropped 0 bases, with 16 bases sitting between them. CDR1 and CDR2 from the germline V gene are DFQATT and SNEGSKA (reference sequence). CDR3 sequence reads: CSARRRSLRMNTEAFF. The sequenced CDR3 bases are TGCAGTGCTAGACGCAGGAGCCTGCGTATGAACACTGAA.

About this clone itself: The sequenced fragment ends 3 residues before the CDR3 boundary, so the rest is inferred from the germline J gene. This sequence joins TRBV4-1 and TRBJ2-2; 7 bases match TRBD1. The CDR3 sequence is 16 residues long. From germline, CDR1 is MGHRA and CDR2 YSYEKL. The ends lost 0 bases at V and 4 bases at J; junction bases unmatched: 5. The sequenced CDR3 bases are TGCGCCAGCAGCCAAGATTCAAGGGGGCGCACCGGGGAG. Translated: CASSQDSRGRTGE. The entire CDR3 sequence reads CASSQDSRGRTGELFF.

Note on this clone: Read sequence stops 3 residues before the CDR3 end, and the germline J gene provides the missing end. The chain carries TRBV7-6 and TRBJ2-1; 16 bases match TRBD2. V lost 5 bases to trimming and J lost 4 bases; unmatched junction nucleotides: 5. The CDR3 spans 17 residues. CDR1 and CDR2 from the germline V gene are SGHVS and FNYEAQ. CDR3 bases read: TGTGCCAGCAGCCCGGGACTAGCGGGAGGGCCATACAATGAG. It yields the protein CASSPGLAGGPYNE. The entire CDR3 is CASSPGLAGGPYNEQFF.

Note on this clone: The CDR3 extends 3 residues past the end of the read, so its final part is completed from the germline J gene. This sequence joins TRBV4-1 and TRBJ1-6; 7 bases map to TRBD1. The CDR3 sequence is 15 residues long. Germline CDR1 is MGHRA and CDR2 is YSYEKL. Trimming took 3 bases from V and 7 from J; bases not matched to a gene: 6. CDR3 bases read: TGCGCCAGCAGCCATGCTGACAGGGTAAATTCACCC. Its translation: CASSHADRVNSP. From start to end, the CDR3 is CASSHADRVNSPLHF.

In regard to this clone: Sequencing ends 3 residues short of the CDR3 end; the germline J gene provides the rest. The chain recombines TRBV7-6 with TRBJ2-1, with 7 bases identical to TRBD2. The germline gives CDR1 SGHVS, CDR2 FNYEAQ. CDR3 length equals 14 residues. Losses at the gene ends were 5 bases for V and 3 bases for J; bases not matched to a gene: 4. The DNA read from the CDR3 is TGTGCCAGCAGCACAGCGGGGAACTACAATGAG. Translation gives CASSTAGNYNE. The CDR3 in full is CASSTAGNYNEQFF.

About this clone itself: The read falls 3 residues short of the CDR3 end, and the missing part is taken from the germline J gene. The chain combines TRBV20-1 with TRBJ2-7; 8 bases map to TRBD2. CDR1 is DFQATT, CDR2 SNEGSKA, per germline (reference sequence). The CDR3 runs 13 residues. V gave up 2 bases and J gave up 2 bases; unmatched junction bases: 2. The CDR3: CSARNSGAYEQYF. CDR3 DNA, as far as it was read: TGCAGTGCTAGAAATAGCGGGGCCTACGAG.

The CDR3 sequence: CASFPGRAIGEKLFF. The sequenced part of the CDR3 DNA is TGTGCCAGCTTCCCGGGGAGAGCGATAGGTGAAAAG. The chain couples TRBV18 to TRBJ2-2; D may be TRBD2 (5 bases). The CDR3 end lies 3 residues beyond the end of the read and is filled in from the germline J gene. CDR3 size: 15 residues. The germline V gene encodes CDR1 KGHSH and CDR2 LQKENI. Combining the CDR3 with reference TRBV18 and TRBJ2-2 gives the whole variable domain NAGVMQNPRHLVRRRGQEARLRCSPMKGHSHVYWYRQLPEEGLKFMVYLQKENIIDESGMPKERFSAEFPKEGPSILRIQQVVRGDSAAYFCASFPGRAIGEKLFFGEGSRLTVL.

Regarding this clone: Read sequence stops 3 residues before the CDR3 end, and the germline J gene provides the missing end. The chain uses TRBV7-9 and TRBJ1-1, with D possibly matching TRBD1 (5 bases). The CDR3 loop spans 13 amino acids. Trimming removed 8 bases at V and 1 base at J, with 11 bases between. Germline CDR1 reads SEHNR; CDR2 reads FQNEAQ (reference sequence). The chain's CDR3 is CASAGQANTEAFF. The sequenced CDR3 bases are TGTGCCAGCGCCGGACAAGCGAACACTGAA.

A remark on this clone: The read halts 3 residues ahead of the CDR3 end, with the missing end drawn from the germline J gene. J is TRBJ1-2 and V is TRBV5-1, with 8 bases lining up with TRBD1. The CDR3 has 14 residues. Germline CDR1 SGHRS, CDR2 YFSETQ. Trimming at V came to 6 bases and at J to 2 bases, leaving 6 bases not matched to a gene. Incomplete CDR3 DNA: TGCGCCAGCACTAAGGACAGGGACAACTATGGC. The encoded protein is CASTKDRDNYG. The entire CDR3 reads CASTKDRDNYGYTF. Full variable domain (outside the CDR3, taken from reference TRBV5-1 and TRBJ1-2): KAGVTQTPRYLIKTRGQQVTLSCSPISGHRSVSWYQQTPGQGLQFLFEYFSETQRNKGNFPGRFSGRQFSNSRSEMNVSTLELGDSALYLCASTKDRDNYGYTFGSGTRLTVV.

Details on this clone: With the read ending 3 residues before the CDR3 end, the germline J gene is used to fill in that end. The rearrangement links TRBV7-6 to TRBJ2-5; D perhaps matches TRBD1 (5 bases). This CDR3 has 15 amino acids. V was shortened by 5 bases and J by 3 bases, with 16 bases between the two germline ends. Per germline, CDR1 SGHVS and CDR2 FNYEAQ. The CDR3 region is CASSPTRREEETQYF. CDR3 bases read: TGTGCCAGCAGCCCGACCCGCAGGGAAGAAGAGACC. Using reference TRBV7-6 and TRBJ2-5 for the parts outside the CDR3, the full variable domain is GAGVSQSPRYKVTKRGQDVALRCDPISGHVSLYWYRQALGQGPEFLTYFNYEAQQDKSGLPNDRFSAERPEGSISTLTIQRTEQRDSAMYRCASSPTRREEETQYFGPGTRLLVL.

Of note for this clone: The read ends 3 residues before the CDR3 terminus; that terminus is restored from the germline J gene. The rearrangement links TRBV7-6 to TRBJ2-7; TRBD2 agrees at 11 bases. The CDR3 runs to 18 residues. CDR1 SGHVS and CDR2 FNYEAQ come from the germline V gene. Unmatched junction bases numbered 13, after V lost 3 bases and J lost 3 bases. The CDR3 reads CASSFNPAGLAGGYEQYF. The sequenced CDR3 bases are TGTGCCAGCAGCTTTAATCCCGCTGGGCTAGCGGGGGGCTACGAG.

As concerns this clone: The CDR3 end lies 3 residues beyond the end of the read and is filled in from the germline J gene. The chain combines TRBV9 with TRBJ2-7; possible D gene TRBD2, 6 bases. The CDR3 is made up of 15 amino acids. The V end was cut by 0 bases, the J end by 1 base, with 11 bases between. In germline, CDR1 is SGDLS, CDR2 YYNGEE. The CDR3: CASSVAGDSSYEQYF. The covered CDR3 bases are TGTGCCAGCAGCGTAGCTGGGGACTCATCCTACGAG.

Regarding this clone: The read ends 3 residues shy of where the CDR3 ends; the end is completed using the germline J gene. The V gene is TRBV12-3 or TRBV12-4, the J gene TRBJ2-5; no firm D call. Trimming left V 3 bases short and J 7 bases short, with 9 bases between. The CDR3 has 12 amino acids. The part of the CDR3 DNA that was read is TGTGCCAGCAGTTTCACCAAGGGGACC. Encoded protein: CASSFTKGT. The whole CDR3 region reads CASSFTKGTQYF.

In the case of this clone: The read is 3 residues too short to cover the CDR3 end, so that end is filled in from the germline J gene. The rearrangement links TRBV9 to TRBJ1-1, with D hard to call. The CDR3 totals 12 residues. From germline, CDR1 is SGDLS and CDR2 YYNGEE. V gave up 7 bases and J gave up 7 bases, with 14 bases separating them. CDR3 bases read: TGTGCCAGCGGCAGAAGTGACAATGAA. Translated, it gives CASGRSDNE. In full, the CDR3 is CASGRSDNEAFF.

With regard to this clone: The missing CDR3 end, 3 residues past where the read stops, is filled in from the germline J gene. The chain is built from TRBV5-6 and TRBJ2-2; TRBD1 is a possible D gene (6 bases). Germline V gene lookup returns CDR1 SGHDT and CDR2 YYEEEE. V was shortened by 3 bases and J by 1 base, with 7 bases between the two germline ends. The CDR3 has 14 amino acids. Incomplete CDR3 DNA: TGTGCCAGCAGCTGGGGACAGAACACCGGGGAG. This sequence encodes CASSWGQNTGE. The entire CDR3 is CASSWGQNTGELFF.

The DNA read from the CDR3 is TGCGCCAGCAGCTTTCAACAGGGGACGGGCTACGAG. Translated: CASSFQQGTGYE. The whole CDR3 sequence reads CASSFQQGTGYEQYF. The chain carries TRBV4-1 and TRBJ2-7; 7 nucleotides match TRBD1. The observed sequence ends 3 residues before the CDR3 terminus, with the missing tail filled in from the germline J gene. The V and J ends lost 5 bases and 3 bases, in that order; junction bases with no gene match: 10. The germline gives CDR1 MGHRA, CDR2 YSYEKL. This CDR3 has 15 amino acids.

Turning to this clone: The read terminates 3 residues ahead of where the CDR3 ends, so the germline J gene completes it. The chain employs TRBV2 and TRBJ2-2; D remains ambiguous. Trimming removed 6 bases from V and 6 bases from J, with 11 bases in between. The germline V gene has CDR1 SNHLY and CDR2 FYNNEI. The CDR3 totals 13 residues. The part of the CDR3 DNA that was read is TGTGCCAGCAGCAAAGGGTCGCCCGGGGAG. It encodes CASSKGSPGE. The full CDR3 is CASSKGSPGELFF. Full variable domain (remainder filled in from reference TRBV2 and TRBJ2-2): EPEVTQTPSHQVTQMGQEVILRCVPISNHLYFYWYRQILGQKVEFLVSFYNNEISEKSEIFDDQFSVERPDGSNFTLKIRSTKLEDSAMYFCASSKGSPGELFFGEGSRLTVL.

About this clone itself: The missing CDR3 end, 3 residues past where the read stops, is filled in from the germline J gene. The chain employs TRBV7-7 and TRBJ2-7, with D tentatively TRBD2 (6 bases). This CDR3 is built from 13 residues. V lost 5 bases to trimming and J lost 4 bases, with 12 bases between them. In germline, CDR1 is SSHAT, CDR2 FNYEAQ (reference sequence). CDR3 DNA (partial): TGTGCCAGCAGCGCCGGGCGGGAATACGAG. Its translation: CASSAGREYE. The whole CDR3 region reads CASSAGREYEQYF.

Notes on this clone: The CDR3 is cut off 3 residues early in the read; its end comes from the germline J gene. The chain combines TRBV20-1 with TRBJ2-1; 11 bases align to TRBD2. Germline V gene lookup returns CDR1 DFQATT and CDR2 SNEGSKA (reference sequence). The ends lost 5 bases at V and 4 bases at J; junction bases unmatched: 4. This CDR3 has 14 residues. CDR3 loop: CSAQGLAEYNEQFF. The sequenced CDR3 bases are TGCAGTGCTCAGGGACTAGCGGAGTACAATGAG.

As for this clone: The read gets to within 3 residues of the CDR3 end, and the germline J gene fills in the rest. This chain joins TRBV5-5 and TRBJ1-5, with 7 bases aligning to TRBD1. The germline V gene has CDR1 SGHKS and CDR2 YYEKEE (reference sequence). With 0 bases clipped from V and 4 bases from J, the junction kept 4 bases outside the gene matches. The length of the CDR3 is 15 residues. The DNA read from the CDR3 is TGTGCCAGCAGCTTGGAGGGGACAGAAAATCAGCCC. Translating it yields CASSLEGTENQP. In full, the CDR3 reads CASSLEGTENQPQHF.

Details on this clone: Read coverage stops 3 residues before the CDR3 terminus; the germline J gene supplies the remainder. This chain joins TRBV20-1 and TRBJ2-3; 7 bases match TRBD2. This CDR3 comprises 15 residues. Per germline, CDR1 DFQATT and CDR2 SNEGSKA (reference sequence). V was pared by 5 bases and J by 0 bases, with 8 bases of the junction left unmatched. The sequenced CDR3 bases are TGCAGTGCTCCTCTAGCGGCCTCTAGCACAGATACG. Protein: CSAPLAASSTDT. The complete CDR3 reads CSAPLAASSTDTQYF.

Partial CDR3 DNA: TGTGCCAGCAGCTCTCGGACTAGCGGGAGGGGCACAGATACG. This sequence encodes CASSSRTSGRGTDT. In full, the CDR3 reads CASSSRTSGRGTDTQYF. The chain carries TRBV13 and TRBJ2-3; 15 bases agree with TRBD2. Read sequence stops 3 residues before the CDR3 end, and the germline J gene provides the missing end. The CDR3 has 17 amino acids. Germline CDR1 PRHDT, CDR2 FYEKMQ (reference sequence). V dropped 4 bases and J dropped 1; count of bases not matched to a gene: 3.

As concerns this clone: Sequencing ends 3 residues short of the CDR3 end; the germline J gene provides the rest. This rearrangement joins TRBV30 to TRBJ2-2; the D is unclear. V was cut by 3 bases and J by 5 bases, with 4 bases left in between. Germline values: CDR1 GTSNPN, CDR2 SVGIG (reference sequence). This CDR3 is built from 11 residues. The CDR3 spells CAWRGTGELFF. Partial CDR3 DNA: TGTGCCTGGAGAGGGACCGGGGAG.

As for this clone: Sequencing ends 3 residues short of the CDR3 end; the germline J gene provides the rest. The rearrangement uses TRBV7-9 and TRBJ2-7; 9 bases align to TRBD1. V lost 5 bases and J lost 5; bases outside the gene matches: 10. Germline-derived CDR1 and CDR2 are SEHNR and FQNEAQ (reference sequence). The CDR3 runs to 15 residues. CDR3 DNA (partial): TGTGCCAGCAGCCAACACCTGGGACAGGGCAACGAG. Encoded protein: CASSQHLGQGNE. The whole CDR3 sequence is CASSQHLGQGNEQYF.

CDR3 residues: CSASSGPDGGQETQYF. CDR3 bases read: TGCAGTGCTAGTTCTGGTCCCGACGGGGGCCAAGAGACC. V usage is TRBV20-1 and J usage is TRBJ2-5, with D possibly TRBD2 on 6 matching bases. The DNA ends 3 residues before the CDR3 does, and the rest of the CDR3 is filled in from the germline J gene. The CDR3 covers 16 residues. Germline loops: CDR1 DFQATT, CDR2 SNEGSKA (reference sequence). V shed 3 bases and J shed 1 base, with 18 bases lying between them.

CDR3 in amino acids: CSAYGTDVTDTQYF. The CDR3 bases that were read are TGCAGTGCCTACGGGACTGATGTCACAGATACG. The chain uses TRBV20-1 and TRBJ2-3; TRBD2 is a possible D gene (6 bases). The read ends 3 residues before the CDR3 terminus; that terminus is restored from the germline J gene. Germline V gives CDR1 DFQATT, CDR2 SNEGSKA (reference sequence). V lost 6 bases and J lost 2, with 15 bases in between. The CDR3 covers 14 residues.

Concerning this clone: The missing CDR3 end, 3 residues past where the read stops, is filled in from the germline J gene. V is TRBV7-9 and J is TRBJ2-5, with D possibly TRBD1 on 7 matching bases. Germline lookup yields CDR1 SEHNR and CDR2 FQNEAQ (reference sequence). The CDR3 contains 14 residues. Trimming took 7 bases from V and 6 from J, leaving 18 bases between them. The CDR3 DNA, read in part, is TGTGCCAGCACCTCCGGAGGGGGCGGTAAGACC. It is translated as CASTSGGGGKT. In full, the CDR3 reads CASTSGGGGKTQYF.

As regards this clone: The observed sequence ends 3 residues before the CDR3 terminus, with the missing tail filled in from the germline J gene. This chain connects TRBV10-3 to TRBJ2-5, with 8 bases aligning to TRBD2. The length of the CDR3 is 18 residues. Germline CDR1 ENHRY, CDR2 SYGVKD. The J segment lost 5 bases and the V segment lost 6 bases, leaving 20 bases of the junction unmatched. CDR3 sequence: CAISGTLSERESLETQYF. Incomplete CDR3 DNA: TGTGCCATCAGCGGAACACTCTCGGAGCGGGAGTCGCTGGAGACC.

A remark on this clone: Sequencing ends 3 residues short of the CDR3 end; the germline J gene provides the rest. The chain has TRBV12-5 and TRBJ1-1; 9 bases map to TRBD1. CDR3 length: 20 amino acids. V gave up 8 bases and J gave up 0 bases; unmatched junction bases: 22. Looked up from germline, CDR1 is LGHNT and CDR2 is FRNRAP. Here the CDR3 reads CASRGQGRGLALELNTEAFF. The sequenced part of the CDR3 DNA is TGTGCTAGTAGGGGACAGGGAAGAGGGTTGGCCCTAGAACTGAACACTGAA. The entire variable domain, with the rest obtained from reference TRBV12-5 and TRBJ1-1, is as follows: DARVTQTPRHKVTEMGQEVTMRCQPILGHNTVFWYRQTMMQGLELLAYFRNRAPLDDSGMPKDRFSAEMPDATLATLKIQPSEPRDSAVYFCASRGQGRGLALELNTEAFFGQGTRLTVV.

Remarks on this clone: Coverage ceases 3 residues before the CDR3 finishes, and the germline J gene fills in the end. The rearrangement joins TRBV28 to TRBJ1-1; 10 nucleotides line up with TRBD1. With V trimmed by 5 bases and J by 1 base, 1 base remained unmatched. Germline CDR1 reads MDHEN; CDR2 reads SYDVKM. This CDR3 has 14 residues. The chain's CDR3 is CASSGTGENTEAFF. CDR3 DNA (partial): TGTGCCAGCAGTGGGACAGGGGAGAACACTGAA.

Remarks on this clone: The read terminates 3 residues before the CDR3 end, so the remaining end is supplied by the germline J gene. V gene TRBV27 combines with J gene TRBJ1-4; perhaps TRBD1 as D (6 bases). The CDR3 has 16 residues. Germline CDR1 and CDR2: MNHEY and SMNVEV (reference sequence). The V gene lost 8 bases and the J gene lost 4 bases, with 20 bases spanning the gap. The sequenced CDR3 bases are TGTGCCAGCCGCAAATTCTCAGGGGTAATTAATGAAAAA. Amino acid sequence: CASRKFSGVINEK. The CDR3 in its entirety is CASRKFSGVINEKLFF.